This T cell receptor beta chain stems from a study of metastatic and nonmetastatic thyroid tumors. The sample holds many counts of this clone. A much larger clone lies one base from this, so it may be a read error. This CDR3 is also generated by other DNA sequences in the sample. Patients underwent thyroid surgery, and none had received any treatment before it. TCRdb re-analyzed the PCR reads using MiXCR. The sample has 24,000 or so clones, around 21% seen once. The receptor's source is a female donor with papillary thyroid cancer or a benign thyroid nodule (not recorded which). Some clones in this sample may be carry-over from other donors' samples. The sequencing input was blood.

The CDR3 region has the DNA TGTGCCAGTAGTATACAGGGTCCTCCGCGTGACCAGCCCCAGCATTTT. Protein product: CASSIQGPPRDQPQHF. The chain links TRBV19 to TRBJ1-5; D is possibly TRBD1 (5 bases). The V gene lost 2 bases and the J gene lost 7 bases, with 18 bases spanning the gap. Germline V gene sequence: CDR1 LNHDA, CDR2 SQIVND (reference sequence). The CDR3 is 16 residues long.